The present T cell receptor beta chain was sequenced within a study of T cell repertoires in cytomegalovirus infection. Overall study: CMV infection together with matching HLA type was indicated by public TCR beta signatures.

TCRdb reprocessed the reads with MiXCR, giving one entry per CDR3 protein. The table includes some 700,000 distinct CDR3 sequences, about 40% detected once. V lost 2 bases and J lost 10, with 12 bases in between. The CDR3 length is 13 residues. Germline V CDR1 and CDR2: SGHVS, FNYEAQ. Details on this clonotype: No antigen is known for it.

General study findings and limits: Cumulative frequency (of public TCR beta family members) identified carriers of CMV plus the relevant HLA.

Material: PBMCs. The V gene is TRBV7-6, the J gene TRBJ2-1; D is unresolved. The clonotype was recovered from a human donor in good health (CMV status not recorded). Some clones in this sample may be carry-over from other donors' samples. In nucleotides, the CDR3 is TGTGCCAGCAGCTTAAGCGACCGAAACGAGCAGTTCTTC. Translated, it gives CASSLSDRNEQFF.